A single count supports the clone carrying this T cell receptor beta chain. Its antigen is still unknown. The sample belongs to a study of cytomegalovirus exposure and HLA in healthy donors. Notes on the study in general: CMV antigen specificity was confirmed in vitro for a few CMV-associated chains. Later analysis demonstrated an association between a missense DCLRE1C variant and TCR beta V- and J-gene trimming.

Germline V CDR1 and CDR2: MNHEY, SVGAGI. The CDR3 length is 14 residues. V was pared by 2 bases and J by 1 base, with 8 bases between. 60 Vbeta and 13 Jbeta primers were used in PCR. Data came from immunoSEQ multiplex PCR; TCRdb stores just in-frame clones and leaves some out. The repertoire includes 120,000 or so clones, more than 60% of them detected once, and around 4.5% sits in the top ten. The source of this sequence is a woman between 40 and 50 years old in good health and CMV-seronegative. The chain uses TRBV6-5 and TRBJ2-5, with D perhaps matching TRBD1 (6 bases). The source material was PBMCs. The CDR3 nucleotides are TGTGCCAGCAGTTACGGGACACTCCAAGAGACCCAGTACTTC. Translation: CASSYGTLQETQYF.